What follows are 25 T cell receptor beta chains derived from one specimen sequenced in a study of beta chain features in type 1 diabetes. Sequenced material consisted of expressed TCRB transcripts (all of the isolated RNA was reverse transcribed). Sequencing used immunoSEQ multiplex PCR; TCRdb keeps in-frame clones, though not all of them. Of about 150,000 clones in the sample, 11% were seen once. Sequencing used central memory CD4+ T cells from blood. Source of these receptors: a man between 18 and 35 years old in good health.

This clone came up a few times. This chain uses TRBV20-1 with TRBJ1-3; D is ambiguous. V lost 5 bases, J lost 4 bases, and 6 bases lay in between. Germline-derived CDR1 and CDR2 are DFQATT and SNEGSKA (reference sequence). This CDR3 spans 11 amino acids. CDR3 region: CSASAGNTIYF. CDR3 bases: TGCAGTGCTTCCGCCGGAAACACCATATATTTT.

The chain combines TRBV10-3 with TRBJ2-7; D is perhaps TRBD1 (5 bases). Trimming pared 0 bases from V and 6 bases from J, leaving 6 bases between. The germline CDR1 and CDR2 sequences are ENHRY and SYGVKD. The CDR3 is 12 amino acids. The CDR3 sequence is CAISESRGEQYF. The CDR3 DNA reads TGTGCCATCAGTGAGTCAAGGGGCGAGCAGTACTTC.

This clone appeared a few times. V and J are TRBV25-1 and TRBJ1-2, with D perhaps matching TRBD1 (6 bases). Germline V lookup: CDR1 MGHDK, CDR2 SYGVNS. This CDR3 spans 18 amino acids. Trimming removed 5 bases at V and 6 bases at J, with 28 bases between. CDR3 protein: CASSSLGGLLPLPHGYTF. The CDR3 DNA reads TGTGCCAGCAGTTCCCTGGGGGGGCTCCTACCCCTCCCCCATGGCTACACCTTC.

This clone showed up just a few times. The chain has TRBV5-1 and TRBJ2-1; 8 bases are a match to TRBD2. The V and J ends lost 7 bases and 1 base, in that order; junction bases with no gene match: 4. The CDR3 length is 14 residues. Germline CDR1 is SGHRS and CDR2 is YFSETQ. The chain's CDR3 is CASGAGASYNEQFF. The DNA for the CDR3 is TGCGCCAGCGGAGCGGGAGCTTCCTACAATGAGCAGTTCTTC.

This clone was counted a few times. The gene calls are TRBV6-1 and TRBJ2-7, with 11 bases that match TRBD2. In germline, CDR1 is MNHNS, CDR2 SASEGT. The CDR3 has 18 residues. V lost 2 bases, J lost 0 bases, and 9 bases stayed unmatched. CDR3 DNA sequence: TGTGCCAGCAGTGAATTGCTAGCGGGGGGCACCCGCTCCTACGAGCAGTACTTC. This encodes CASSELLAGGTRSYEQYF.

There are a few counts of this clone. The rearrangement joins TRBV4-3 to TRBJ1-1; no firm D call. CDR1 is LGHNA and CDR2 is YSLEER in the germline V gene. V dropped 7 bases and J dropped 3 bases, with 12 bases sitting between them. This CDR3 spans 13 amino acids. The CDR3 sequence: CASTSPEHTEAFF. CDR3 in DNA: TGCGCCAGCACCTCCCCTGAGCACACTGAAGCTTTCTTT.

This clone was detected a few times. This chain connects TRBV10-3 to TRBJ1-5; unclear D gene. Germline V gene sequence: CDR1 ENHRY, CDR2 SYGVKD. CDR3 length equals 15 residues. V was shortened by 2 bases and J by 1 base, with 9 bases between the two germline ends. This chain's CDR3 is CAISEGELSNQPQHF. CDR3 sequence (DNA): TGTGCCATCAGTGAGGGGGAGTTGAGCAATCAGCCCCAGCATTTT.

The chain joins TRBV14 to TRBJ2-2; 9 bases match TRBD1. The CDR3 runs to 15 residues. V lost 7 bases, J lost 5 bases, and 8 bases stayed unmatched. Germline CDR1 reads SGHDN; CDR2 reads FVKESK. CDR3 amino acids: CASKEDRGRTGELFF. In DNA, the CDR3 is TGTGCCAGCAAGGAGGACAGGGGACGTACCGGGGAGCTGTTTTTT.

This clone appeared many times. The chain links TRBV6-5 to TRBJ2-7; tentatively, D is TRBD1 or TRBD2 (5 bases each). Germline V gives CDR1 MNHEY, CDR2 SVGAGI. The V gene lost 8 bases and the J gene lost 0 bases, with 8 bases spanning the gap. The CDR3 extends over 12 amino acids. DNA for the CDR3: TGTGCCAGCGGGACGGCCTCCTACGAGCAGTACTTC. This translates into CASGTASYEQYF.

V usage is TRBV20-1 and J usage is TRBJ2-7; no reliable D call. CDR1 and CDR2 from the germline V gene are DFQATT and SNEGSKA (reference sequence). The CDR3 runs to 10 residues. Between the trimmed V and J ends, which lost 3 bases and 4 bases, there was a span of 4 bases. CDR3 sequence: CSARLYEQYF. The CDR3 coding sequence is TGCAGTGCTAGGCTTTACGAGCAGTACTTC.

The CDR3: CASSLVNYEQYF. For the CDR3, the DNA is TGCGCCAGCAGCTTGGTCAACTACGAGCAGTACTTC. This chain links TRBV5-1 with TRBJ2-7; D not certain. Germline values: CDR1 SGHRS, CDR2 YFSETQ. This CDR3 has 12 amino acids. V lost 0 bases to trimming and J lost 3 bases, with 4 bases between them.

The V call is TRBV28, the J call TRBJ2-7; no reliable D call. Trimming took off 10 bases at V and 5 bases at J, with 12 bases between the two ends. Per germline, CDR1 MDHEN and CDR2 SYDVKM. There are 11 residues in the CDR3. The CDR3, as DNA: TGTGCCACATGGGGTAGCAACGAGCAGTACTTC. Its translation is CATWGSNEQYF.

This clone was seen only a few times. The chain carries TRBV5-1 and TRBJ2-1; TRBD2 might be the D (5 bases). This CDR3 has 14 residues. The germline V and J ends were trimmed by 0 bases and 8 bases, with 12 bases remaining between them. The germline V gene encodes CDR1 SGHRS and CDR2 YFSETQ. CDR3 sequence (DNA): TGCGCCAGCAGCTTGGGGTACGAGAGGGATGAGCAGTTCTTC. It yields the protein CASSLGYERDEQFF.

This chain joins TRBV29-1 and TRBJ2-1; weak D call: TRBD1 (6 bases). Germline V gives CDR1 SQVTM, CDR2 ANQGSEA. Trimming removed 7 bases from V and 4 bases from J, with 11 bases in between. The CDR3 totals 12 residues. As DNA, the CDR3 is TGCAGCGCCGGACAGAGATACAATGAGCAGTTCTTC. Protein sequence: CSAGQRYNEQFF.

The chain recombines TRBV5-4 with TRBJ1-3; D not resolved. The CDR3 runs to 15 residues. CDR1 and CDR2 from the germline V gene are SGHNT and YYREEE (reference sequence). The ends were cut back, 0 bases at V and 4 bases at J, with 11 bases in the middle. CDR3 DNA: TGTGCCAGCAGCTTGGACAAGGGAAGGGGAAACACCATATATTTT. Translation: CASSLDKGRGNTIYF.

CDR3 sequence (DNA): TGTGCCAGCAGCCCGCGGGGCCCCATCGAAGCTTTCTTT. Encoded protein: CASSPRGPIEAFF. J is TRBJ1-1 and V is TRBV7-2; D is perhaps TRBD1 (5 bases). The ends were cut back, 5 bases at V and 8 bases at J, with 15 bases in the middle. This CDR3 comprises 13 residues. Germline values: CDR1 SGHTA, CDR2 FQGNSA.

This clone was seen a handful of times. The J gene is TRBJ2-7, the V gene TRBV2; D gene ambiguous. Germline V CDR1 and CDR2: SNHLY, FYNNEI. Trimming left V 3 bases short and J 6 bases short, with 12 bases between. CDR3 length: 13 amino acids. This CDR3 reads CASSEPLVAEQYF. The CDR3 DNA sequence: TGTGCCAGCAGTGAGCCCTTAGTGGCCGAGCAGTACTTC.

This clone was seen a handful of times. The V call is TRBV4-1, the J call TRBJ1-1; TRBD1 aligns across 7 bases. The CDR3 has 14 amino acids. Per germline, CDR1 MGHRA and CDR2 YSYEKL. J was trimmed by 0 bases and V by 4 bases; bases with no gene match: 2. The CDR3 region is CASSRDSMNTEAFF. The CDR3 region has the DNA TGCGCCAGCAGCCGGGACAGCATGAACACTGAAGCTTTCTTT.

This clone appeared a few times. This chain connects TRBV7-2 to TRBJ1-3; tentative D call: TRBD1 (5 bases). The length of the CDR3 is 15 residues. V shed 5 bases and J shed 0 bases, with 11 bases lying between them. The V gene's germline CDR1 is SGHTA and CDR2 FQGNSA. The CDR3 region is CASSAQDFSGNTIYF. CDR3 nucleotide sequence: TGTGCCAGCAGCGCACAGGACTTCTCTGGAAACACCATATATTTT.

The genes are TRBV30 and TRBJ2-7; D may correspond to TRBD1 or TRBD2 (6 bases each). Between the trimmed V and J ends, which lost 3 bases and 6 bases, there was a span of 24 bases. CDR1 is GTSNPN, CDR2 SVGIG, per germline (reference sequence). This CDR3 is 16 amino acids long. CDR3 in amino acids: CAWRALAWRGLGEQYF. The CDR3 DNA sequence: TGTGCCTGGAGGGCACTGGCCTGGAGGGGGTTGGGCGAGCAGTACTTC.

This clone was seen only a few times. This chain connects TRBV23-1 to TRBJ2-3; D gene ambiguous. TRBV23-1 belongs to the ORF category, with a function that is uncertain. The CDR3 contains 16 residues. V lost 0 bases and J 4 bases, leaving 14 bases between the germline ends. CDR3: CASSQSRYVESDTQYF. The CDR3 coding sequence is TGCGCCAGCAGTCAATCGCGCTATGTTGAATCAGATACGCAGTATTTT.

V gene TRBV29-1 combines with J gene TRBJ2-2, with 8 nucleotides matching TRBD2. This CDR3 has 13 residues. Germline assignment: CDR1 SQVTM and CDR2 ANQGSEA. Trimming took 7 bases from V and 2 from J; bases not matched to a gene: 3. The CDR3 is CSARTSNTGELFF. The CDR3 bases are TGCAGCGCCCGGACTAGCAACACCGGGGAGCTGTTTTTT.

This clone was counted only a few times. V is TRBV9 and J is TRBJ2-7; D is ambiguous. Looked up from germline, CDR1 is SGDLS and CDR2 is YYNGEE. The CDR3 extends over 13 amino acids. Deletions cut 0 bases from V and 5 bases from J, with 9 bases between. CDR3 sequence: CASSVAMKDEQYF. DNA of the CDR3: TGTGCCAGCAGCGTAGCTATGAAGGACGAGCAGTACTTC. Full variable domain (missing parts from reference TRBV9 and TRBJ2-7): DSGVTQTPKHLITATGQRVTLRCSPRSGDLSVYWYQQSLDQGLQFLIQYYNGEERAKGNILERFSAQQFPDLHSELNLSSLELGDSALYFCASSVAMKDEQYFGPGTRLTVT.

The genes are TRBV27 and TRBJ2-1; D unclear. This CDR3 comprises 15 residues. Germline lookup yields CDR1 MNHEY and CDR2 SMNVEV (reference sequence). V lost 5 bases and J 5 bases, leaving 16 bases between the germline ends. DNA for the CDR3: TGTGCCAGCAGTGCTAGATCCCAAGGGCACAATGAGCAGTTCTTC. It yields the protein CASSARSQGHNEQFF.

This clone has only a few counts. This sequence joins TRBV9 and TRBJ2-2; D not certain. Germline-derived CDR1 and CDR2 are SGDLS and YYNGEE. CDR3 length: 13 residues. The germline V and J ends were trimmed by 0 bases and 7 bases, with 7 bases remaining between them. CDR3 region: CASSVVQIGELFF. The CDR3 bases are TGTGCCAGCAGCGTAGTACAAATCGGGGAGCTGTTTTTT.